This passage covers 29 T cell receptor beta chains from one sample sequenced in a study of shared clonotypes between healthy human individuals. The table came from immunoSEQ multiplex PCR; TCRdb's copy has only in-frame clones and leaves some out. The sample has 300,000 to 400,000 clones; around four fifths are singletons. The sample comprised memory CD4+ T cells sorted from blood. As for subset: CD45RA-negative fraction. The receptors stem from a man aged 30-40 years in good health.

The rearrangement links TRBV6-5 to TRBJ1-1; D remains unclear. V was shortened by 6 bases and J by 6 bases, with 17 bases between the two germline ends. Germline CDR1 and CDR2: MNHEY and SVGAGI. This CDR3 region has 14 residues. The CDR3 loop is CASSRNFGYPEAFF. CDR3 nucleotide sequence: TGTGCCAGCAGCCGTAACTTCGGGTACCCTGAAGCTTTCTTT.

The CDR3 region has the DNA TGTGCCAGCAGCAGTCGGGGAAACACCATATATTTT. This sequence encodes CASSSRGNTIYF. The rearrangement joins TRBV2 to TRBJ1-3; D is undetermined. The germline gives CDR1 SNHLY, CDR2 FYNNEI. The CDR3 runs 12 residues. Trimming left V 6 bases short and J 4 bases short, with 7 bases between.

The J gene is TRBJ1-5, the V gene TRBV21-1; the table's D call, TRBD1, has no DNA check behind it. TRBV21-1 is labeled a pseudogene. The CDR3 covers 13 residues. DNA for the CDR3: TGTGCCAGCGGACAGAATAGCAATCAGCCCCAGCATTTT. It codes for CASGQNSNQPQHF.

This rearrangement joins TRBV5-1 to TRBJ2-5; 8 nucleotides align to TRBD1. Germline CDR1 reads SGHRS; CDR2 reads YFSETQ. This CDR3 contains 15 residues. V dropped 0 bases and J dropped 3; count of bases not matched to a gene: 4. In nucleotides, the CDR3 is TGCGCCAGCAGCTTGGGGGGACAGGAGAAAGAGACCCAGTACTTC. This gives the protein CASSLGGQEKETQYF.

CDR3 DNA: TGTGCCAGCAGCCGCGGGACAGGCTACGAGGAGACCCAGTACTTC. Residues: CASSRGTGYEETQYF. V and J are TRBV11-1 and TRBJ2-5; TRBD1 agrees at 8 bases. CDR1 is SGHAT and CDR2 is FQDESV in the germline V gene (reference sequence). The V and J ends lost 5 bases and 5 bases, in that order; junction bases with no gene match: 10. The length of the CDR3 is 15 residues.

J is TRBJ2-1 and V is TRBV30, with TRBD2 matching 13 bases. There are 15 residues in the CDR3. Germline trimming cut 3 bases from V and 10 bases from J; bases unmatched to any gene: 9. Germline values: CDR1 GTSNPN, CDR2 SVGIG (reference sequence). The CDR3: CAWSYAGTSGKEQFF. The CDR3 region has the DNA TGTGCCTGGAGCTACGCCGGGACTAGCGGGAAGGAGCAGTTCTTC.

This chain connects TRBV5-4 to TRBJ2-7; D gene unclear. Trimming shortened V by 0 bases and J by 4 bases, and 17 bases separated the two germline ends. Per the germline V gene, CDR1 is SGHNT and CDR2 is YYREEE (reference sequence). This CDR3 contains 16 residues. The CDR3 DNA sequence: TGTGCCAGCAGCTTGGGGGGTGCGCTCCCCCGGTACGAGCAGTACTTC. Translation gives CASSLGGALPRYEQYF.

This rearrangement joins TRBV2 to TRBJ2-7, with TRBD2 as a possible D gene (5 bases). This CDR3 is built from 11 residues. V lost 8 bases to trimming and J lost 4 bases, with 9 bases between them. Germline loops: CDR1 SNHLY, CDR2 FYNNEI. The CDR3 DNA reads as TGTGCCAGCCGAGAGGGTTACGAGCAGTACTTC. Its protein product is CASREGYEQYF.

This chain connects TRBV12-5 to TRBJ2-5; no reliable D call. The germline CDR1 and CDR2 sequences are LGHNT and FRNRAP. V was shortened by 2 bases and J by 5 bases, with 3 bases between the two germline ends. The CDR3 has 11 residues. The CDR3 here is CASGLYETQYF. The CDR3 DNA follows: TGTGCTAGTGGTTTGTATGAGACCCAGTACTTC.

V usage is TRBV28 and J usage is TRBJ1-1; 7 bases are shared with TRBD1. The CDR3 has 16 amino acids. J lost 7 bases, V lost 5 bases, and 16 bases had no gene match. From germline, CDR1 is MDHEN and CDR2 SYDVKM. CDR3 sequence reads: CASSPLKWGTDVEAFF. CDR3 nucleotides: TGTGCCAGCAGTCCCCTTAAGTGGGGGACAGATGTTGAAGCTTTCTTT.

V usage is TRBV29-1 and J usage is TRBJ2-7, with 7 bases aligning to TRBD2. This CDR3 is 13 amino acids long. With 5 bases clipped from V and 2 bases from J, the junction kept 6 bases outside the gene matches. The germline V gene has CDR1 SQVTM and CDR2 ANQGSEA. CDR3 amino acids: CSVIGGSPYEQYF. The CDR3 region has the DNA TGCAGCGTTATTGGCGGGAGTCCCTACGAGCAGTACTTC.

The J gene is TRBJ2-1, the V gene TRBV2; D unclear. Germline V lookup: CDR1 SNHLY, CDR2 FYNNEI. The CDR3 has 15 amino acids. Deletions cut 8 bases from V and 9 bases from J, with 23 bases between. The CDR3 sequence is CASAETTLPGGEQFF. The CDR3 DNA is TGTGCCAGCGCAGAGACAACCCTCCCCGGCGGTGAGCAGTTCTTC.

This rearrangement joins TRBV28 to TRBJ1-4, with a weak D call TRBD1 (5 bases). V was trimmed by 5 bases and J by 6 bases, leaving 13 bases between them. The CDR3 has 14 amino acids. CDR1 MDHEN and CDR2 SYDVKM come from the germline V gene. The CDR3 region is CASSNGQGYEKLFF. CDR3 DNA: TGTGCCAGCAGTAACGGGCAGGGATATGAAAAACTGTTTTTT.

V usage is TRBV12-5 and J usage is TRBJ2-1; 7 nucleotides align to TRBD2. Germline CDR1 and CDR2: LGHNT and FRNRAP. The CDR3 runs 15 residues. The V segment lost 7 bases and the J segment 10 bases; nucleotides outside the gene matches: 16. Written as DNA, the CDR3 is TGTGCTAGTGCCCCGAGGGAGGGTCAACGGGGGGAGCAGTTCTTC. Translation: CASAPREGQRGEQFF.

The chain recombines TRBV4-1 with TRBJ1-4; 7 bases are a match to TRBD1. CDR3 length: 15 amino acids. The trim removed 6 bases at V and 10 bases at J, leaving 14 bases unmatched. Germline V gives CDR1 MGHRA, CDR2 YSYEKL. CDR3 residues: CASRYTGVRDGKLFF. CDR3 bases: TGCGCCAGCAGGTATACAGGGGTCAGGGACGGAAAACTGTTTTTT.

CDR3: CASSPLVAEAEAFF. The CDR3 nucleotides read TGTGCCAGCAGCCCCCTAGTCGCAGAGGCTGAAGCTTTCTTT. The chain combines TRBV5-5 with TRBJ1-1; no definite D call. V was cut by 4 bases and J by 6 bases, with 16 bases left in between. Germline V gives CDR1 SGHKS, CDR2 YYEKEE (reference sequence). The CDR3 extends over 14 amino acids.

To note about this clone: Distinct nucleotide sequences in the sample also encode this CDR3. V gene TRBV7-8 combines with J gene TRBJ1-1; D not certain. CDR3 length equals 13 residues. Deletions cut 1 base from V and 3 bases from J, with 6 bases between. Looked up from germline, CDR1 is SGHVS and CDR2 is FQNEAQ. This chain's CDR3 is CASSLGGDTEAFF. The CDR3 DNA sequence: TGTGCCAGCAGCTTAGGCGGCGACACTGAAGCTTTCTTT.

This clone was observed a few times. This chain links TRBV14 with TRBJ2-5, with no clear D. CDR1 is SGHDN and CDR2 is FVKESK in the germline V gene. Trimming left V 4 bases short and J 1 base short, with 7 bases between. This CDR3 spans 13 amino acids. Here the CDR3 DNA reads TGTGCCAGCAGCCGAATGACCCAAGAGACCCAGTACTTC. Translation gives CASSRMTQETQYF.

The chain carries TRBV6-1 and TRBJ2-5, with D unclear. Germline V gives CDR1 MNHNS, CDR2 SASEGT. Trimming shortened V by 6 bases and J by 7 bases, and 15 bases separated the two germline ends. This CDR3 is built from 13 residues. CDR3 residues: CASRGSVSGTQYF. The DNA for the CDR3 is TGTGCCAGCAGAGGTTCCGTATCAGGGACCCAGTACTTC.

The chain joins TRBV5-1 to TRBJ2-2; 7 bases fit TRBD1. This CDR3 is built from 15 residues. The V gene end was trimmed by 2 bases and the J gene end by 7 bases; junction bases not matched to a gene: 8. In germline, CDR1 is SGHRS, CDR2 YFSETQ. CDR3 in DNA: TGCGCCAGCAGCTTATTGACAGGGCAGGACGGGGAGCTGTTTTTT. Its protein is CASSLLTGQDGELFF.

This chain joins TRBV29-1 and TRBJ2-3; no firm D call. CDR1 is SQVTM and CDR2 is ANQGSEA in the germline V gene. V was shortened by 5 bases and J by 1 base, with 7 bases between the two germline ends. CDR3 size: 12 residues. The CDR3: CSVRSGTDTQYF. Written as DNA, the CDR3 is TGCAGCGTTAGGAGTGGCACAGATACGCAGTATTTT.

The CDR3 coding sequence is TGTGCCAGTAGTATCGGGTTCTCTGGGGCCAACGTCCTGACTTTC. This gives the protein CASSIGFSGANVLTF. The chain joins TRBV19 to TRBJ2-6; D is unclear. CDR1 is LNHDA and CDR2 is SQIVND in the germline V gene (reference sequence). The CDR3 is 15 residues long. Trimming took off 3 bases at V and 0 bases at J, with 6 bases between the two ends.

The chain is built from TRBV6-1 and TRBJ2-3, with TRBD1 identical over 8 bases. The ends lost 5 bases at V and 3 bases at J; junction bases unmatched: 7. The germline V gene encodes CDR1 MNHNS and CDR2 SASEGT. CDR3 length equals 15 residues. The CDR3 sequence is CASSLGTGGTDTQYF. In DNA, the CDR3 is TGTGCCAGCAGTCTCGGGACAGGAGGAACAGATACGCAGTATTTT.

J is TRBJ2-5 and V is TRBV5-1; D call uncertain. The V end lost 2 bases, the J end lost 3 bases, and 14 bases lay between the germline ends. The length of the CDR3 is 15 residues. CDR1 is SGHRS and CDR2 is YFSETQ in the germline V gene. DNA for the CDR3: TGCGCCAGCAGCTTCGGACCAGGTAGGGAAGAGACCCAGTACTTC. This gives the protein CASSFGPGREETQYF.

The gene calls are TRBV28 and TRBJ1-4; D unresolved. This CDR3 region has 18 residues. Germline loops: CDR1 MDHEN, CDR2 SYDVKM. V lost 3 bases to trimming and J lost 8 bases, with 25 bases between them. In DNA form, the CDR3 reads TGTGCCAGCAGTTTTGTGAAGGGCCGGTCCAGTTCATTGGAAAAACTGTTTTTT. Its translation is CASSFVKGRSSSLEKLFF.

The chain couples TRBV18 to TRBJ2-2, with D tentatively TRBD2 (6 bases). In germline, CDR1 is KGHSH, CDR2 LQKENI. The CDR3 covers 14 residues. Trimming took 3 bases from V and 4 from J, leaving 9 bases between them. The CDR3 protein is CASSPTRATGELFF. The CDR3 bases are TGTGCCAGCTCACCGACTAGGGCCACCGGGGAGCTGTTTTTT. The full variable domain, rest sourced from reference TRBV18 and TRBJ2-2, is NAGVMQNPRHLVRRRGQEARLRCSPMKGHSHVYWYRQLPEEGLKFMVYLQKENIIDESGMPKERFSAEFPKEGPSILRIQQVVRGDSAAYFCASSPTRATGELFFGEGSRLTVL.

The gene calls are TRBV7-9 and TRBJ1-2; D gene uncertain. V was pared by 5 bases and J by 7 bases, with 20 bases between. Per the germline V gene, CDR1 is SEHNR and CDR2 is FQNEAQ (reference sequence). The CDR3 spans 15 residues. The chain's CDR3 is CASSPRTFDASGYTF. The CDR3 DNA reads TGTGCCAGCAGCCCCCGGACCTTCGACGCCTCTGGCTACACCTTC.

Only a few counts were recorded for this clone. The rearrangement joins TRBV7-2 to TRBJ2-7, with D possibly matching TRBD1 (6 bases). The germline V and J ends were trimmed by 5 bases and 0 bases, with 14 bases remaining between them. The CDR3 sequence is 15 residues long. The germline V gene encodes CDR1 SGHTA and CDR2 FQGNSA. The CDR3 protein is CASSPMDSISYEQYF. CDR3 DNA sequence: TGTGCCAGCAGCCCAATGGACAGCATCTCCTACGAGCAGTACTTC.

Only a few counts were recorded for this clone. This chain joins TRBV7-8 and TRBJ2-2, with D uncertain. There are 14 residues in the CDR3. V lost 6 bases, J lost 3 bases, and 11 bases lay in between. CDR1 SGHVS and CDR2 FQNEAQ come from the germline V gene. As DNA, the CDR3 is TGTGCCAGCAGTGCCTACTTTGACACCGGGGAGCTGTTTTTT. This translates into CASSAYFDTGELFF.